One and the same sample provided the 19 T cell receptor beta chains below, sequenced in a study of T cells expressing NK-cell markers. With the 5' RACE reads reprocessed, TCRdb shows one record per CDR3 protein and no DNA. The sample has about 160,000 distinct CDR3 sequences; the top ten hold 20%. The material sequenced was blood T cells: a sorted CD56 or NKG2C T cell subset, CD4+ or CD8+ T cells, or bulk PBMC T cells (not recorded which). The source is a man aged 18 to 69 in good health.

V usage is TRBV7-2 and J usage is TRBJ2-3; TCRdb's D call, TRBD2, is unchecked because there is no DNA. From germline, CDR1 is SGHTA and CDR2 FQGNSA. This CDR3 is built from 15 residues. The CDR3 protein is CASGASGGPTDTQYF.

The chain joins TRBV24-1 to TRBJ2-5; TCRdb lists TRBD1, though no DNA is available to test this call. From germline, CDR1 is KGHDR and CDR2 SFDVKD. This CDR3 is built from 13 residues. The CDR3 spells CATSEQGIETQYF.

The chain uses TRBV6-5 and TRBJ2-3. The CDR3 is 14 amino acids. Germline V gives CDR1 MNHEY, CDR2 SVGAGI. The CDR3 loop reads CASSYLTSPDTQYF.

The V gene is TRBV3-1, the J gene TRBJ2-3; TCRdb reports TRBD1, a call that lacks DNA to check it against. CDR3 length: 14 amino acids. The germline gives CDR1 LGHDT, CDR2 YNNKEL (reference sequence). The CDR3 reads CASSQSWGGNTQYF.

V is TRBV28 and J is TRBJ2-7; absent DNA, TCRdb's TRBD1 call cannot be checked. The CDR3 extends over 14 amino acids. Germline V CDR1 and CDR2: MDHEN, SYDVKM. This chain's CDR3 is CASSLTGEYYEQYF.

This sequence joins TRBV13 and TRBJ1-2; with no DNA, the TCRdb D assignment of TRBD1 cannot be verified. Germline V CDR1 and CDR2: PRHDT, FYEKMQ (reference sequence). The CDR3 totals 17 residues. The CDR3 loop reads CASSLRDRGLPNYGYTF.

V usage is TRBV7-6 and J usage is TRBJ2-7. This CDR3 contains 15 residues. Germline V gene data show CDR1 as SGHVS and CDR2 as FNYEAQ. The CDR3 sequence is CASSLEAGPNGEQYF.

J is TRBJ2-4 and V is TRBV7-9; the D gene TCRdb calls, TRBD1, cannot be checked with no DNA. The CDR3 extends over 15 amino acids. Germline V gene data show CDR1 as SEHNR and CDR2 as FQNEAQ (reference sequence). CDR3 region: CASSLVGQGMDIQYF.

CDR3 protein: CASGSGGVTDTQYF. The chain recombines TRBV9 with TRBJ2-3; the TRBD2 assignment by TCRdb is unverifiable without DNA. Germline CDR1 and CDR2: SGDLS and YYNGEE. CDR3 size: 14 residues.

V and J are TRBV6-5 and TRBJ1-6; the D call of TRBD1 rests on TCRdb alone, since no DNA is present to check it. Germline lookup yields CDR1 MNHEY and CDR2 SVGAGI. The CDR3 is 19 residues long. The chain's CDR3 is CASSYPPQGGDPYNSPLHF.

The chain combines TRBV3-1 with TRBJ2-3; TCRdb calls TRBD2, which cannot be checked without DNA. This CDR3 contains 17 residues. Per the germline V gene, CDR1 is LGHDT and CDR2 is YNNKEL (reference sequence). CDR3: CASSQIGAGWGTDTQYF.

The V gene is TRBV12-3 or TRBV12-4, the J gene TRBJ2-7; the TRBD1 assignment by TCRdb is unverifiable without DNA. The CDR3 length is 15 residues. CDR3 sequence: CASSPLLTGYHEQYF.

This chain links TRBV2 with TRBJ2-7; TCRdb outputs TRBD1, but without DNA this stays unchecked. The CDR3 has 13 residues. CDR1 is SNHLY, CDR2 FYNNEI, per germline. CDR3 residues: CASRGVRPYEQYF.

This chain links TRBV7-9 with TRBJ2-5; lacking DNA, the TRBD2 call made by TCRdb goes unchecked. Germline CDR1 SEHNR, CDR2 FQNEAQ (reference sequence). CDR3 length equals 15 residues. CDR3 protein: CASSPSLGLEETQYF.

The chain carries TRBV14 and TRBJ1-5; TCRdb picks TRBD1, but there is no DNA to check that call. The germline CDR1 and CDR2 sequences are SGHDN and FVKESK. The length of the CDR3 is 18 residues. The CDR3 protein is CASSQDVDRVKNNQPQHF.

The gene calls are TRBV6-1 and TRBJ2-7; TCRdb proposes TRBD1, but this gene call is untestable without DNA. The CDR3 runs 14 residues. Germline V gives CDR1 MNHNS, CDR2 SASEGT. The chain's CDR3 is CASLPGRGKNEQYF.

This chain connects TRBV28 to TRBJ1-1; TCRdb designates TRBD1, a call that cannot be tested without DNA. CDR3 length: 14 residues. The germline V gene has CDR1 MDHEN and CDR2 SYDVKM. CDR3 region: CASSIGQGDTEAFF.

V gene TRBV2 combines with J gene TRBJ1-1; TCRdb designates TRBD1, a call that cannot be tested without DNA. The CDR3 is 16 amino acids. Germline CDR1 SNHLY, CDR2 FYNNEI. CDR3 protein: CASSEGWDRPNTEAFF.

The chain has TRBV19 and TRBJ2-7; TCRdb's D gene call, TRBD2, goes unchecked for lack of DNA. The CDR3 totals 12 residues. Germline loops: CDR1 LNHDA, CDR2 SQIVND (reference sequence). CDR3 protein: CATSGAHYEQYF.